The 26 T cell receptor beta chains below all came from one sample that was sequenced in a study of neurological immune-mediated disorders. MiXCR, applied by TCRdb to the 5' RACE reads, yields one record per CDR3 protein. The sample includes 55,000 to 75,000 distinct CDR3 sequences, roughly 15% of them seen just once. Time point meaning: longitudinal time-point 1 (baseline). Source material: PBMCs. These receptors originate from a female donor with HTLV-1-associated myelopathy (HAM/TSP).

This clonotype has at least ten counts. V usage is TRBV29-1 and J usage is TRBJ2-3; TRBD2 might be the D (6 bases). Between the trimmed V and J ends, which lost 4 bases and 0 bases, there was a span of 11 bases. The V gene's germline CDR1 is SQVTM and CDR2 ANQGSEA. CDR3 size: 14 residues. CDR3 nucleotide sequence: TGCAGCGTTGTAGCGGTGGCTAGCACAGATACGCAGTATTTT. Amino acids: CSVVAVASTDTQYF.

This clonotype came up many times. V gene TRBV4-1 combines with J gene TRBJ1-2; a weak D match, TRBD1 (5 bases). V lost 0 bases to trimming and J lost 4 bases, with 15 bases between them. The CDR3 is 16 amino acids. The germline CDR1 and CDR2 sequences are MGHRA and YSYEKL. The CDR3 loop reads CASSQDWGRVVYGYTF. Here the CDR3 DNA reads TGCGCCAGCAGCCAAGATTGGGGCAGGGTAGTCTATGGCTACACCTTC.

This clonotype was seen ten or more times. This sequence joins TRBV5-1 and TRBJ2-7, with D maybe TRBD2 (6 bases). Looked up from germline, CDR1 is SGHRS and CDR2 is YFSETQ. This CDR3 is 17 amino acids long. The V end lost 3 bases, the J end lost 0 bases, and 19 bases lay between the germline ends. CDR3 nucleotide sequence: TGCGCCAGCAGCTCGCTCCCCTCCGGGACTGTCTCCTACGAGCAGTACTTC. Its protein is CASSSLPSGTVSYEQYF.

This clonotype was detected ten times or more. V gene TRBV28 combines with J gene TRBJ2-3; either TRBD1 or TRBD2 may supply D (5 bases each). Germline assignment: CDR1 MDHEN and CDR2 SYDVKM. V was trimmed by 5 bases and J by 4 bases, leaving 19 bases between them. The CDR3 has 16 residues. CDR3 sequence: CASSGLGRGAPDTQYF. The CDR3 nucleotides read TGTGCCAGCAGTGGACTCGGACGAGGGGCCCCAGATACGCAGTATTTT.

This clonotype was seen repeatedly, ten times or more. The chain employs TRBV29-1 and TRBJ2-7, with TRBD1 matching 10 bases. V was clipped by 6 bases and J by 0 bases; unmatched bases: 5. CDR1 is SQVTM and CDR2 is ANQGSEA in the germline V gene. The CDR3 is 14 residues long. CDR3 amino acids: CSVEGQGSSYEQYF. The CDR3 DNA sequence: TGCAGCGTGGAGGGACAGGGGAGCTCCTACGAGCAGTACTTC.

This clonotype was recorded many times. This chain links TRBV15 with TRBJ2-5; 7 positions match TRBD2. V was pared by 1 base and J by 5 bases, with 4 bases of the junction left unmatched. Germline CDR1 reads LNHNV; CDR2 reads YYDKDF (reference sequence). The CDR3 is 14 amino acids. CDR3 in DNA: TGTGCCACCAGCAGAGGCGGGGGAGATGAGACCCAGTACTTC. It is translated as CATSRGGGDETQYF.

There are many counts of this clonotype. CDR3 sequence reads: CASSPGASGVSYEQYF. CDR3 nucleotide sequence: TGCGCCAGCAGCCCGGGGGCTAGCGGGGTATCCTACGAGCAGTACTTC. The chain links TRBV4-1 to TRBJ2-7; 9 bases fit TRBD2. Germline trimming cut 4 bases from V and 1 base from J; bases unmatched to any gene: 8. CDR1 MGHRA and CDR2 YSYEKL come from the germline V gene. This CDR3 has 16 amino acids.

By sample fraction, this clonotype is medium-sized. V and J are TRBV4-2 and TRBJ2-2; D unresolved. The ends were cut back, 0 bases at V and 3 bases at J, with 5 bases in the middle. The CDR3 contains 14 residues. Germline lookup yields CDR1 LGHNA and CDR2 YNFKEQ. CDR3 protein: CASSQEVHTGELFF. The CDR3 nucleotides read TGTGCCAGCAGCCAAGAAGTTCACACCGGGGAGCTGTTTTTT.

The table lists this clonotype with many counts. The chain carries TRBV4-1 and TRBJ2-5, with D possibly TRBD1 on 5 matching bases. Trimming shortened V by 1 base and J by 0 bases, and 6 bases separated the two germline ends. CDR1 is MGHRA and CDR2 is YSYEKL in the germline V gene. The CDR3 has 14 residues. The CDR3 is CASSQGQYQETQYF. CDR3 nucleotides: TGCGCCAGCAGCCAAGGACAGTACCAAGAGACCCAGTACTTC.

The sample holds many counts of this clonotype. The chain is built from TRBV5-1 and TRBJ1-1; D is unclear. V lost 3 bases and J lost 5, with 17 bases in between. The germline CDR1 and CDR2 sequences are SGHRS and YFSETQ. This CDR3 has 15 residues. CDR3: CASSSAEGGYTEAFF. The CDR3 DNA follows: TGCGCCAGCAGCTCGGCGGAGGGAGGGTATACTGAAGCTTTCTTT.

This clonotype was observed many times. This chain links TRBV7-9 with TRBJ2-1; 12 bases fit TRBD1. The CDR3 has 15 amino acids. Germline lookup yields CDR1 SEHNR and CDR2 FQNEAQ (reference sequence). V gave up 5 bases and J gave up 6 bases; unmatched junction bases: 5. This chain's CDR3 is CASSPGQGAVNEQFF. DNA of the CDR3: TGTGCCAGCAGCCCGGGACAGGGGGCGGTCAATGAGCAGTTCTTC.

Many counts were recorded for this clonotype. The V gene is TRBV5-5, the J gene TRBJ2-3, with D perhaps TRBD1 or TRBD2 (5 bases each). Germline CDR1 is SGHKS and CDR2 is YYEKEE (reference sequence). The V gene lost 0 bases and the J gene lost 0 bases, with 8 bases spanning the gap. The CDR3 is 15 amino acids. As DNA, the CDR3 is TGTGCCAGCAGCTTGGATGAGGGGAGCACAGATACGCAGTATTTT. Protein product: CASSLDEGSTDTQYF.

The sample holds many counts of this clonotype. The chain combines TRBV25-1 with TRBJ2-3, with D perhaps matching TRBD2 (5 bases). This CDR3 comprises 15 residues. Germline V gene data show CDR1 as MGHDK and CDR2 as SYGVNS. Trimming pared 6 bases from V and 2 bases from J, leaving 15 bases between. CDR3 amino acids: CASSQTGITTDTQYF. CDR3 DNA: TGTGCCAGCAGCCAGACCGGGATTACCACAGATACGCAGTATTTT.

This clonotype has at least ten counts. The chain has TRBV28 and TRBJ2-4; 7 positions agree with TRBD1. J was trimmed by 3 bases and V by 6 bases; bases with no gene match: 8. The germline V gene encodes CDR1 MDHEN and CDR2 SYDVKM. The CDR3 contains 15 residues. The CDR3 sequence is CASSTTGIGKNIQYF. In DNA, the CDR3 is TGTGCCAGCAGCACGACAGGGATCGGCAAAAACATTCAGTACTTC.

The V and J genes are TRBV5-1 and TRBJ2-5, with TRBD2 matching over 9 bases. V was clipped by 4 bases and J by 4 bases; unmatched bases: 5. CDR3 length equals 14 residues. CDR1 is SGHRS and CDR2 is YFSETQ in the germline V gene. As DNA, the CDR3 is TGCGCCAGCAGCATGCGGGGGGGCCTAGAGACCCAGTACTTC. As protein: CASSMRGGLETQYF.

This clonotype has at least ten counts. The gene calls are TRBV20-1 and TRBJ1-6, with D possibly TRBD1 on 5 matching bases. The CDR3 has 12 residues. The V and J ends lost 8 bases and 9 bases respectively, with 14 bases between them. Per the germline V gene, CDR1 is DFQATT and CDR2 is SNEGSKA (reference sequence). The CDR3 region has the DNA TGCAGTACCGGGGCCGAAGGTTCACCCCTCCACTTT. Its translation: CSTGAEGSPLHF.

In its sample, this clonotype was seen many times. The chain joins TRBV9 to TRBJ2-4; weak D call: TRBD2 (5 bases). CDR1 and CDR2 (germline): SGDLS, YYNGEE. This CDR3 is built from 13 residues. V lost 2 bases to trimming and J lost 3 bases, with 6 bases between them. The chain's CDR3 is CASSVGDKNIQYF. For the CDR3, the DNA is TGTGCCAGCAGCGTCGGGGACAAAAACATTCAGTACTTC.

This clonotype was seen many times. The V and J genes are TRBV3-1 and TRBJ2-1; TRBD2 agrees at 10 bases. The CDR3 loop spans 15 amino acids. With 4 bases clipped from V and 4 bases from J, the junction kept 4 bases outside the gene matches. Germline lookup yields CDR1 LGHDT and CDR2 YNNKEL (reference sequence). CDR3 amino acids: CASSLLAGGYNEQFF. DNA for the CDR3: TGTGCCAGCAGCCTCTTAGCGGGGGGATACAATGAGCAGTTCTTC.

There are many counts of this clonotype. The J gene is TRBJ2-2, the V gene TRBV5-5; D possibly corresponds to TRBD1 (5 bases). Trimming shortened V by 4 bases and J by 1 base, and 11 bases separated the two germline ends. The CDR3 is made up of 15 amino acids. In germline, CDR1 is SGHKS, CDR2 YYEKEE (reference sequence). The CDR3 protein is CASSTTAMNTGELFF. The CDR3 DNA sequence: TGTGCCAGCAGCACGACAGCCATGAACACCGGGGAGCTGTTTTTT.

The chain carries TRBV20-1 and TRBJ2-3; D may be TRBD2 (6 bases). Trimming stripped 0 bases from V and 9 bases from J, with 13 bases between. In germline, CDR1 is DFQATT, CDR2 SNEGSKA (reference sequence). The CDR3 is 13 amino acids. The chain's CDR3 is CSARDGGRETQYF. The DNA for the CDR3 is TGCAGTGCTAGAGACGGGGGAAGAGAAACGCAGTATTTT.

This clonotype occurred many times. Here the CDR3 reads CASSTNRGHYEQYF. CDR3 in DNA: TGCGCCAGCAGCACCAACAGGGGACACTACGAGCAGTACTTC. The chain carries TRBV4-1 and TRBJ2-7; TRBD1 aligns across 7 bases. The germline CDR1 and CDR2 sequences are MGHRA and YSYEKL. The V segment lost 5 bases and the J segment 3 bases; nucleotides outside the gene matches: 7. The CDR3 is made up of 14 amino acids.

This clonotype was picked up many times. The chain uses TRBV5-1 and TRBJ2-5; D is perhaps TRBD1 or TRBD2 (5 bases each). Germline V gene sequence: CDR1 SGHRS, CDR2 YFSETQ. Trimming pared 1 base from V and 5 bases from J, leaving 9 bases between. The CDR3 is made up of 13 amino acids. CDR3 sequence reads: CASSLTGGETQYF. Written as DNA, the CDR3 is TGCGCCAGCAGCTTGACAGGCGGGGAGACCCAGTACTTC.

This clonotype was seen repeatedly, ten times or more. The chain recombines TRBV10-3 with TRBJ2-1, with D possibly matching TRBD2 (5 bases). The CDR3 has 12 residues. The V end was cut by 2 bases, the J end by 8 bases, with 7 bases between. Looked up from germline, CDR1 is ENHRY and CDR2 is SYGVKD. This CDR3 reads CAISEEGYEQFF. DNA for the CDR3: TGTGCCATCAGTGAGGAGGGCTATGAGCAGTTCTTC.

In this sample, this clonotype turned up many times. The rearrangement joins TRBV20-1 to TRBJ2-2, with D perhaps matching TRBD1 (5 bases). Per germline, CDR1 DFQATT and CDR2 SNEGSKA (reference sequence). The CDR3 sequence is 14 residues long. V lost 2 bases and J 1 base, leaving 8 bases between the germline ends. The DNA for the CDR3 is TGCAGTGCTAGATCCCAGGGGAACACCGGGGAGCTGTTTTTT. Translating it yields CSARSQGNTGELFF.

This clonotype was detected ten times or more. CDR3 residues: CSALNRDPIVYEQYF. The CDR3 nucleotides are TGCAGTGCCCTAAACCGGGACCCGATAGTATACGAGCAGTACTTC. The chain is built from TRBV20-1 and TRBJ2-7; D is tentatively TRBD1 or TRBD2 (5 bases each). V gave up 6 bases and J gave up 4 bases, with 22 bases separating them. CDR1 is DFQATT, CDR2 SNEGSKA, per germline (reference sequence). This CDR3 is 15 amino acids long.

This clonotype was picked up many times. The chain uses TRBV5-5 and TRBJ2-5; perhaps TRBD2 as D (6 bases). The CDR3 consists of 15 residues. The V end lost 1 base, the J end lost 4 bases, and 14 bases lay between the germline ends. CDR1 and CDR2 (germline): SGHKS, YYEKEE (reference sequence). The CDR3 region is CASSLIWGGRETQYF. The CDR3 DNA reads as TGTGCCAGCAGCTTGATTTGGGGAGGAAGAGAGACCCAGTACTTC.